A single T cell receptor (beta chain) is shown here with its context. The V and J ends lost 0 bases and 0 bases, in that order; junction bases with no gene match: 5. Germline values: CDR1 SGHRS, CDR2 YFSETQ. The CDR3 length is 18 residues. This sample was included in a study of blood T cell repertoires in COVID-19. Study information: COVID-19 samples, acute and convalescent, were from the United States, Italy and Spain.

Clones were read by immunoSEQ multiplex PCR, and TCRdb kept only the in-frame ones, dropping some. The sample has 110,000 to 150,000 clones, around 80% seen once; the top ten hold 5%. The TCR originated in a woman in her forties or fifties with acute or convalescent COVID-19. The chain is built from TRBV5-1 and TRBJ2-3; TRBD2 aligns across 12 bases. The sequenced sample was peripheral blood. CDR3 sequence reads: CASSLGVTSGGSTDTQYF. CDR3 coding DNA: TGCGCCAGCAGCTTGGGAGTAACTAGCGGGGGGAGCACAGATACGCAGTATTTT.